A selection of T cell receptor beta chains follows, all from one sample in a study of shared clonotypes between healthy human individuals. Method: immunoSEQ multiplex PCR; TCRdb's copy keeps in-frame clones and lacks some. The sample consists of about 980,000 clones, over 60% of them appearing once. The sample was memory CD4+ T cells sorted from blood. The receptor source for this set is a young man in good health. The CDR3 runs from the conserved cysteine through the conserved F or W. A D gene is named only where the DNA matches it firmly. Part of the rows lack a size; the others show once, few, many or a class for expanded clones.

V	J	size	D	CDR3	DNA
TRBV19	TRBJ2-3	once	.	CASSIGLSTDTQYF	TGTGCCAGTAGTATAGGACTTTCCACAGATACGCAGTATTTT
TRBV27	TRBJ2-2	.	.	CASSLYRTSNTGELFF	TGTGCCAGCAGTTTATACAGAACCTCGAACACCGGGGAGCTGTTTTTT
TRBV9	TRBJ2-6	.	.	CASSVAGDGANVLTF	TGTGCCAGCAGCGTAGCAGGGGACGGGGCCAACGTCCTGACTTTC
TRBV6-5	TRBJ1-5	.	.	CASSWGGGNQPQHF	TGTGCCAGCAGTTGGGGGGGTGGGAATCAGCCCCAGCATTTT
TRBV18	TRBJ2-2	once	TRBD1	CASSPGQVTGELFF	TGTGCCAGCTCACCAGGACAGGTCACCGGGGAGCTGTTTTTT
TRBV12-2	TRBJ2-1	.	.	CASRLGVYSSYNEQFF	TGTGCAAGTCGCTTGGGGGTCTATAGCTCCTACAATGAGCAGTTCTTC
TRBV7-6	TRBJ2-5	.	.	CATGPRGGGETQYF	TGTGCCACCGGACCACGGGGAGGTGGGGAGACCCAGTACTTC
TRBV6-4	TRBJ2-2	.	TRBD2	CASSRGLVGTGELFF	TGTGCCAGCAGCCGCGGACTAGTAGGAACCGGGGAGCTGTTTTTT
TRBV7-7	TRBJ2-7	.	TRBD1	CASSLAGTGKAHEQYF	TGTGCTAGCAGCTTAGCCGGGACAGGCAAAGCTCACGAGCAGTACTTC
TRBV18	TRBJ1-1	.	.	CASPSNPGKQSTEAFF	TGTGCCAGCCCCTCTAATCCAGGGAAACAGAGCACTGAAGCTTTCTTT
TRBV29-1	TRBJ2-5	.	TRBD2	CSADDVSSGNQETQYF	TGCAGCGCCGACGATGTTAGTAGCGGGAACCAAGAGACCCAGTACTTC
TRBV5-1	TRBJ2-7	.	TRBD1	CASSPLVGQASYEQYF	TGCGCCAGCAGCCCGTTAGTCGGACAGGCTTCCTACGAGCAGTACTTC